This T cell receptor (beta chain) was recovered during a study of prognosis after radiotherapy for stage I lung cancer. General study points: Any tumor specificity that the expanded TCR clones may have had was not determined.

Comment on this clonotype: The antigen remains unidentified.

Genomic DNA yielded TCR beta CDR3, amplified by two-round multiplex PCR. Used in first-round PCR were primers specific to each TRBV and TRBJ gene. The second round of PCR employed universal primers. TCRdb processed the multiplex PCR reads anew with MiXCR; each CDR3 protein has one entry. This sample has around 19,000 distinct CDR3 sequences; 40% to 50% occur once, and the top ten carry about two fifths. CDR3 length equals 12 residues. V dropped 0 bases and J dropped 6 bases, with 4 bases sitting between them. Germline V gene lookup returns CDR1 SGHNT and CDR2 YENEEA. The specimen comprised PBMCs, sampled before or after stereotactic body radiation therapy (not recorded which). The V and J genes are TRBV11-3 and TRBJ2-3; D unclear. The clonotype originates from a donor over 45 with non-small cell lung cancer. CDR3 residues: CASSLEGDTQYF. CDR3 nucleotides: TGTGCCAGCAGCTTAGAAGGGGATACGCAGTATTTT.